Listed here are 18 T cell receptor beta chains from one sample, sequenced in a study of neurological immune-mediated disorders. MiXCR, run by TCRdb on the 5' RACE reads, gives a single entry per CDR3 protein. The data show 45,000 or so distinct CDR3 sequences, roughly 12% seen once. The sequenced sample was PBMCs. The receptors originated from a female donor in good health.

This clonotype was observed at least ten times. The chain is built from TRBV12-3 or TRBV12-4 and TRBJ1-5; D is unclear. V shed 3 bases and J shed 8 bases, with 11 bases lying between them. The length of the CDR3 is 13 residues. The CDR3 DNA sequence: TGTGCCAGCAGTTTCTCCCCCCGCGAGCCCCAGCATTTT. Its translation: CASSFSPREPQHF.

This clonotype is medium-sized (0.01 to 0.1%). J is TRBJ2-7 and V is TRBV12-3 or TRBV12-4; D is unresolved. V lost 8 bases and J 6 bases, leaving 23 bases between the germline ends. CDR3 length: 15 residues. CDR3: CASGDKALRVGEQYF. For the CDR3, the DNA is TGTGCCAGCGGAGACAAGGCTCTTCGAGTTGGCGAGCAGTACTTC.

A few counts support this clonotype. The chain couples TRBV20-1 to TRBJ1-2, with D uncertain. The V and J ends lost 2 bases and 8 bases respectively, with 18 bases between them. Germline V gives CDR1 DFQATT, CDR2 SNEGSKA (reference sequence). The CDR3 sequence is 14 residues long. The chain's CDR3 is CSARTSHISRGYTF. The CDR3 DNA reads TGCAGTGCTAGAACCTCTCACATTAGTAGGGGCTACACCTTC.

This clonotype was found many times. Here the CDR3 reads CASSPLRTGSSYEQYF. In DNA form, the CDR3 reads TGTGCCAGCTCACCACTAAGGACAGGTTCCTCCTACGAGCAGTACTTC. The chain joins TRBV18 to TRBJ2-7; TRBD1 agrees at 7 bases. Germline CDR1 reads KGHSH; CDR2 reads LQKENI. The CDR3 contains 16 residues. Trimming at V came to 1 base and at J to 0 bases, leaving 6 bases not matched to a gene.

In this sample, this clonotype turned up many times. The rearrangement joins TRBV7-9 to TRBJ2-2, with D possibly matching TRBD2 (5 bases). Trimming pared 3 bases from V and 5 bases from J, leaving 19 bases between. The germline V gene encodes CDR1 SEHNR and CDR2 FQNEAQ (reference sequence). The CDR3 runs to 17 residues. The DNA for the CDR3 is TGTGCCAGCAGCTTTCGCTTGAGTGGGAGAGAGACCGGGGAGCTGTTTTTT. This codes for CASSFRLSGRETGELFF.

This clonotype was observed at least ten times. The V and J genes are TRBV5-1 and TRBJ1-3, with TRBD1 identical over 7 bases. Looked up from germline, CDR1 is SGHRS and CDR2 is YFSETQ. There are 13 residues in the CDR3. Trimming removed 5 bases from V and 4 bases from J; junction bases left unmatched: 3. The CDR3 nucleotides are TGCGCCAGCAGAAGGGACAGAGGAAACACCATATATTTT. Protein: CASRRDRGNTIYF.

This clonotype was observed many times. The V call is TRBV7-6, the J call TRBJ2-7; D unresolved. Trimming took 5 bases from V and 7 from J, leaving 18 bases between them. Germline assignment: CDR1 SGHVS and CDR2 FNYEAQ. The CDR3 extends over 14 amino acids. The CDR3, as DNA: TGTGCCAGCAGCCCTCCTAGGGTTCCATGGGAGCAGTACTTC. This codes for CASSPPRVPWEQYF.

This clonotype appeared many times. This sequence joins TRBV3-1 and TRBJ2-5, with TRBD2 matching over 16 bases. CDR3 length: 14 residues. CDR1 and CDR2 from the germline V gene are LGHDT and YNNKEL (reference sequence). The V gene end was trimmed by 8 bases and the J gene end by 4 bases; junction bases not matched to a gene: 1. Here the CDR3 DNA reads TGTGCCAGCGGGACTAGCGGGGGGGGAGAGACCCAGTACTTC. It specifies CASGTSGGGETQYF.

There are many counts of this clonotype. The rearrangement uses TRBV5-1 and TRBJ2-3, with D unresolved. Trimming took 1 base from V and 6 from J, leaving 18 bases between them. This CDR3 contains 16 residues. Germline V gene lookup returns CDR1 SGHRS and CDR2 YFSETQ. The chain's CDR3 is CASSLSLGMLADTQYF. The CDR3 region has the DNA TGCGCCAGCAGCTTGAGCCTCGGCATGCTGGCGGATACGCAGTATTTT.

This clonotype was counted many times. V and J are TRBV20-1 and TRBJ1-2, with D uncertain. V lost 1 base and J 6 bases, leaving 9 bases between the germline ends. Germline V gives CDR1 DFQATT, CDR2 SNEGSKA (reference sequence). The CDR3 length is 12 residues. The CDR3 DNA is TGCAGTGCTAGAGCGGACGGAAATGGCTACACCTTC. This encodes CSARADGNGYTF.

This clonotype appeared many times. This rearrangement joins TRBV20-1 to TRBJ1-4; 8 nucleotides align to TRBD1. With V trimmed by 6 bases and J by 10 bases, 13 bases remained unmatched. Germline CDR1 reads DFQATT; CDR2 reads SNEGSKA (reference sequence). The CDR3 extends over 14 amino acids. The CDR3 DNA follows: TGCAGTGCCCCCCTCGCAGGGGGCTTGCGAAAACTGTTTTTT. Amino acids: CSAPLAGGLRKLFF.

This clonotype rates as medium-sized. In DNA form, the CDR3 reads TGCAGTGCAAGGGGCGCTGAAGCTTTCTTT. This encodes CSARGAEAFF. J is TRBJ1-1 and V is TRBV20-1; D possibly corresponds to TRBD1 (5 bases). This CDR3 contains 10 residues. Per the germline V gene, CDR1 is DFQATT and CDR2 is SNEGSKA (reference sequence). V gave up 6 bases and J gave up 6 bases, with 8 bases separating them.

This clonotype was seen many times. CDR3 sequence reads: CASSQWTSGSSGELFF. The DNA of the CDR3 is TGTGCCAGCAGCCAATGGACTAGCGGGAGTTCCGGGGAGCTGTTTTTT. The rearrangement links TRBV14 to TRBJ2-2; 13 nucleotides match TRBD2. The V and J ends lost 2 bases and 6 bases, in that order; junction bases with no gene match: 3. Per germline, CDR1 SGHDN and CDR2 FVKESK. The CDR3 runs to 16 residues.

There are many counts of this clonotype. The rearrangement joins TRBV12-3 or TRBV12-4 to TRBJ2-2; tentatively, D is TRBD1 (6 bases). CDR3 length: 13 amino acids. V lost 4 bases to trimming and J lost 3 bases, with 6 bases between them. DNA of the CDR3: TGTGCCAGCAGTTGGACAGACACCGGGGAGCTGTTTTTT. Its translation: CASSWTDTGELFF.

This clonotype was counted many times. For the CDR3, the DNA is TGTGCCAGCAGCTTAGCGGGGACGAGCACAGATACGCAGTATTTT. It yields the protein CASSLAGTSTDTQYF. The chain couples TRBV7-9 to TRBJ2-3; D may correspond to TRBD1 or TRBD2 (5 bases each). The CDR3 runs 15 residues. Trimming left V 0 bases short and J 0 bases short, with 7 bases between. Germline V gene lookup returns CDR1 SEHNR and CDR2 FQNEAQ (reference sequence).

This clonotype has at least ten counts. CDR3 in DNA: TGCAGTGCTACAACCGGGTTGTACGGAAACACCATATATTTT. Protein: CSATTGLYGNTIYF. J is TRBJ1-3 and V is TRBV20-1; the D is unclear. V shed 4 bases and J shed 4 bases, with 14 bases lying between them. CDR1 and CDR2 from the germline V gene are DFQATT and SNEGSKA (reference sequence). The CDR3 is made up of 14 amino acids.

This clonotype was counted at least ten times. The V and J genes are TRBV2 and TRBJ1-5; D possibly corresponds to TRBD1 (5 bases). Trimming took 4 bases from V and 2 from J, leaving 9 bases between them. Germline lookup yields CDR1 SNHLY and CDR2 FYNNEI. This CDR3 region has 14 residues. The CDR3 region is CASSVGGGNQPQHF. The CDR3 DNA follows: TGTGCCAGCAGTGTGGGGGGAGGCAATCAGCCCCAGCATTTT.

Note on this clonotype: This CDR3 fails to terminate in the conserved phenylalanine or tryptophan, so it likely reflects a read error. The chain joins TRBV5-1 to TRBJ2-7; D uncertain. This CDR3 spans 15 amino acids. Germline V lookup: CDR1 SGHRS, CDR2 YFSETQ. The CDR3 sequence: CASSFGQPQVYEQYY. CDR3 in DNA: TGCGCCAGTAGCTTCGGGCAGCCCCAGGTCTACGAGCAGTACTAC.